The subject of this entry is one TCR beta chain. This clone was seen once. Its recognized antigen is unknown. No much larger clone exists at a distance of one base, and base qualities are not known. In total, roughly 670 healthy bone marrow donors made up the cohort. Cohort members were all nominally healthy when sampled, although unrecorded immune exposures were likely present. The donor was CMV seropositive and was included in the group of approximately 300 seropositive cohort members. Every donor gave a peripheral blood sample, and the peripheral blood mononuclear cells from that sample were used for TCR beta sequencing. Genomic DNA was extracted from the blood cell samples with the Qiagen DNeasy Blood Extraction Kit. This entry belongs to a study of cytomegalovirus exposure and HLA in healthy donors (dated by TCRdb to 2017 to 2019). Regarding the complete study: In an earlier analysis of several hundred of the donors, around 290 Gb of sequence data and some 120 million unique TCR beta sequences from about 190 million T cells were reported. An early release that covered 500 to 800 HLA-typed donors contained about 300 gigabases of sequencing data and 65 million to 100 million unique TCR sequences. The genetic ancestry cluster associated with self-reported Caucasian donors included over 80% of the roughly 400 genotyped donors. The study was designed to test whether signatures of past pathogen exposure could be identified by cataloging public T cell receptors. The study profiled the T cell repertoires of approximately 700 subjects by immunosequencing and related them to cytomegalovirus serostatus. In addition to the first cohort of 666 subjects, a separate validation cohort of 120 different subjects was used. To predict cytomegalovirus infection status, the study combined high-throughput TCR immunosequencing, statistical association of individual TCRs with disease status, and machine learning. In a later analysis, previously published TCR beta repertoires from 600 to 850 donors were re-analyzed and high-resolution HLA genotyping was added so that TCR occurrence patterns could be studied. Rather than drawing on any new phenotypic data, the later analysis identified candidate immune exposures from TCR beta sequences and the way those sequences occurred across donors. In an earlier analysis of 550 to 700 of the donors, high-throughput TCR beta sequencing was used to judge whether each TCR beta V gene segment behaved as functional or pseudogenic. Donor age, sex, ethnicity and CMV serostatus were compiled alongside the repertoire data. A later genetic analysis took genome-wide SNP genotypes for about 55% of the 666 donors and used that subset as a discovery cohort. Every repertoire in the discovery cohort had been generated on one and the same sequencing platform. Class I and class II HLA loci were covered by the typing at four-digit resolution. The number of typed donors differed by locus: about 620-640 for A, B, C, DRB1 and DQB1; 500 to 550 for DQA1; approximately 600 for DPA1; and some 430 for DPB1. Because of strong linkage in the cohort, roughly five DR-DQ haplotypes were treated as single units for association and clustering. Among some 400 genotyped donors of the cohort, an average of approximately 240,000 unique TCR beta nucleotide sequences was sequenced per donor, of which about 18% were non-productive. What the study reported, not specific to this receptor: While some public TCRs were present in many individuals, most TCR sequences turned up only very rarely across donors. Sequencing depth was assumed to be roughly uniform across donors in the presence/absence analyses, though that assumption may not hold. A cluster of highly shared sequence variants was judged likely to represent a technical artifact of the sequencing pipeline. According to a later analysis, TCR association rates differed among HLA loci, with DRB1 alleles showing the most associated TCRs and HLA-C alleles showing the fewest. Because counts were too low, some 16 rarely observed V segments, including chromosome 9 orphons, were excluded from the earlier analysis of 587 of the donors. Linkage disequilibrium might explain the correlated functional status among segregating V segments, but an unknown experimental factor could not be excluded. In this cohort, only TCR beta chains were sequenced, and detectable features were limited by the absence of alpha or paired-chain data. The classifier was reported to diagnose cytomegalovirus status with high specificity and sensitivity in both the original and validation cohorts. A few of the identified cytomegalovirus-associated TCR beta chains were confirmed in vitro to be specific for cytomegalovirus antigens. Some IMGT-functional V segments, including TRBV6-2 and TRBV6-3, could not be distinguished by the 87-base-pair reads and were therefore excluded. A later genetic analysis reported fewer N-insertions in productive TCRs among donors in an Asian-associated ancestry cluster than the approximately 670-donor mean. In a later analysis, most CMV-associated TCR beta chains were found to appear HLA-restricted, with HLA associations seemingly driven largely by CMV exposure. A later genetic analysis associated a missense DCLRE1C variant with V-gene and J-gene trimming of TCR beta chains, and an independent cohort replicated the association. When HLA alleles, especially DR and DQ, strongly co-occurred, TCR associations were difficult to assign to individual alleles. In an earlier analysis of about 550 of the donors, most TCR beta V segments were observed in productive rearrangements about 87% or about 30% of the time, broadly matching IMGT annotations. Compared with equally common non-associated chains, HLA-associated TCR beta chains in a later analysis were more clonally expanded and had lower generation probabilities. For the cohort, immune exposure information was limited to CMV serostatus. Because HLA typing was unavailable for some donors at each locus, only the typed subset was used in association tests. In the study, approximately 160 TCR beta chains were listed as associated with cytomegalovirus. Several of the top co-occurrence clusters appeared to be linked to parvovirus B19, influenza, CMV and Epstein-Barr virus, according to a later analysis. A further reported finding was that TCR beta sequences accurately predicted the HLA-A and HLA-B alleles for most subjects in the first cohort. A later analysis associated approximately 17,000 TCR beta sequences with specific HLA alleles at a false discovery rate of 0.05. It was suggested by the authors that the approach could potentially be generalized to other disease states and immunological phenotypes.

Library prep was done by the immunoSEQ multiplex PCR assay. A mixture of 60 forward primers for TCR Vbeta segments and 13 reverse primers for TCR Jbeta segments was used in the multiplex PCR. The CDR3 region of rearranged TCR beta genes was amplified from genomic DNA by a multiplex PCR assay. The amplified TCR beta libraries were sequenced on the Illumina HiSeq System as 87-base-pair reads. The source study handled its data this way. In a later analysis, some 80 million unique TCR beta chains were counted across the approximately 640 repertoires, and around 10 million of these chains were shared by at least two donors. A nearest-neighbor algorithm error-corrected the raw reads and collapsed the reads into unique sequences, merging closely related sequences to remove PCR and sequencing errors. V, D and J gene segments were assigned by aligning CDR3 sequences to IMGT reference sequences. For a sequence to be retained, a match of at least six nucleotides was required to both a V gene segment and a J gene segment. Rearrangements were classified as productive when the CDR3 lacked stop codons and remained in frame with V and J, and all other rearrangements were classified as non-productive. Following IMGT convention, CDR3 was defined as the stretch from the second conserved V-encoded cysteine to the conserved J-encoded phenylalanine. Sequences without an unambiguous match to a single V gene segment were excluded from the earlier analysis of a few hundred of the donors. In an earlier analysis of around 590 of the donors, a V segment was called functional when productive rearrangements were above 56.7%, and segregating when the standard deviation between donors exceeded 5%. To diagnose cytomegalovirus status from the catalog of TCR beta chain sequences, a statistical classification framework was built. V and J gene assignment, in a later analysis, came from comparing TCR nucleotide sequences with IMGT/GENE-DB human TR gene sequences. In a later analysis, CDR3 sequences and most-parsimonious VDJ recombination scenarios were assigned using the TCRdist pipeline. A later analysis defined each TCR beta chain by its CDR3 amino acid sequence plus V-gene family, and excluded reads lacking a unique V-gene family. To address suspected cross-contamination and a sequencing artifact, a later analysis removed approximately 600 highly shared, low-generation-probability nucleotide sequences. In a later analysis, a clonal expansion index was calculated for each public chain from normalized within-repertoire ranks of inferred template counts. Generation probabilities in a later analysis came from a VDJ recombination model fitted to out-of-frame rearrangements, and those results were checked against IGoR. A later analysis scored TCR-TCR, TCR-HLA and TCR-CMV co-occurrence with hypergeometric tests, applying a repertoire-size bias correction to TCR pairs. False discovery rates were estimated in a later analysis by permuting HLA or CMV assignments 20 times. In a later analysis, co-occurring TCRs were grouped using DBSCAN, and TCRdist sequence similarity was added for clustering within HLA-allele-positive subsets. Repertoires with fewer than 30,000 or more than 120,000 public chains, plus five repertoires with anomalous nucleotide sharing, were excluded from co-occurrence clustering. TCRdb's version of the immuneACCESS table is confined to in-frame rearrangements and falls short of the full clone set. An unresolved V gene accounts for under half of the shortfall where checked; the remainder is of unknown origin. From that table come the V and J calls and clone size; the DNA was used to work out D and trimming. The sample table holds more than 100,000 clones, of which roughly 80% were seen once. 25% to 35% of the sample goes to the ten largest clones.

V lost 4 bases and J lost 3 bases; the stretch between them is 11 bases long. Taken from cysteine to phenylalanine, the CDR3 has 14 residues. Kept here is only the CDR3 DNA, which spans 42 bases and is read in frame from base 1. Per the germline V gene, SGHRS is the CDR1 and YFSETQ is the CDR2. The sequenced sample consisted of PBMCs. The source is a man aged 60-69 years in good health and CMV-seropositive. Recombination linked TRBV5-1 to TRBJ1-5, with a weak D call of TRBD1 (6 bases match). The DNA sequence reads TGCGCCAGCAGCCCGGGACACAACAATCAGCCCCAGCATTTT. Its coded protein is CASSPGHNNQPQHF.